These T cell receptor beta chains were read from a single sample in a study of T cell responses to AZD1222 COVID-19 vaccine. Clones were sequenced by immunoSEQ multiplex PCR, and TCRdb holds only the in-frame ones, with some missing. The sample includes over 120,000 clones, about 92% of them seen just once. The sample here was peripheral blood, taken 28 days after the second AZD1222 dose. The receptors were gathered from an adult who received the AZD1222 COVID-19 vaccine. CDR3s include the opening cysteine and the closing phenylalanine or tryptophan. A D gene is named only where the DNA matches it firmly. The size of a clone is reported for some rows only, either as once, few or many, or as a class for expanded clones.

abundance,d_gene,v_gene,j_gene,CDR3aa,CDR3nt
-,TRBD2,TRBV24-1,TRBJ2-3,CATSDWAGGAGGDTQYF,TGTGCCACCAGTGATTGGGCCGGGGGGGCTGGTGGAGATACGCAGTATTTT
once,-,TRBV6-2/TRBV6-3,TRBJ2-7,CASSYSNSWSYEQYF,TGTGCCAGCAGTTACTCGAATAGCTGGTCCTACGAGCAGTACTTC
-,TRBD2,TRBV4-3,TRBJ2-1,CASSQDRRLAGVSEQFF,TGCGCCAGCAGCCAAGATCGAAGGCTAGCGGGAGTCAGTGAGCAGTTCTTC
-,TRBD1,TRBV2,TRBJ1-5,CASSEGTGGYQPQHF,TGTGCCAGCAGTGAGGGGACAGGGGGCTACCAGCCCCAGCATTTT
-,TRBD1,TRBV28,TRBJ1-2,CASTPTGFNYGYTF,TGTGCCAGCACCCCGACAGGGTTTAACTATGGCTACACCTTC
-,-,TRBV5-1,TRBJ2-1,CASSLWTGKTYNEQFF,TGCGCCAGCAGCCTATGGACTGGGAAAACCTACAATGAGCAGTTCTTC
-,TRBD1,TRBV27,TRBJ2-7,CASSLYRGTYEQYF,TGTGCCAGCAGTTTATACAGGGGAACCTACGAGCAGTACTTC
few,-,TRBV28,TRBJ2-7,CASNLVQGIHEQYF,TGTGCCAGCAACCTGGTCCAGGGGATCCACGAGCAGTACTTC
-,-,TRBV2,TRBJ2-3,CASSGSPYETGITDTQYF,TGTGCCAGCAGTGGTTCCCCCTATGAGACAGGAATCACAGATACGCAGTATTTT
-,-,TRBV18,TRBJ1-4,CASSLGLERRKLFF,TGTGCCAGCTCACTGGGGTTGGAACGTCGAAAACTGTTTTTT
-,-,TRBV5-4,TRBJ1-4,CASSLGGTQGEKLFF,TGTGCCAGCAGCCTGGGGGGGACACAAGGAGAAAAACTGTTTTTT
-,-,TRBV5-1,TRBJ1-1,CASSLEGGRYAEAFF,TGCGCCAGCAGCTTGGAGGGCGGGAGGTACGCTGAAGCTTTCTTT
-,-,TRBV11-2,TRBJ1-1,CASSLDQPTASAAFF,TGTGCCAGCAGCTTAGATCAGCCGACAGCCAGTGCGGCTTTCTTT
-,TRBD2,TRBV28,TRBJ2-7,CASSLLAGGPSYEQYF,TGTGCCAGCAGTTTGCTAGCGGGAGGACCCTCCTACGAGCAGTACTTC
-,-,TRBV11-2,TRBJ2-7,CASSLEDYEQYF,TGTGCCAGCAGCTTGGAAGACTACGAGCAGTACTTC
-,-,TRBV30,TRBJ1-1,CAWNPQGNTEAFF,TGTGCCTGGAACCCACAGGGGAACACTGAAGCTTTCTTT
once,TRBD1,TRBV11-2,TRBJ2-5,CASSPWDSRETQYF,TGTGCCAGCAGCCCTTGGGACAGTAGAGAGACCCAGTACTTC
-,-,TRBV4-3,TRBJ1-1,CASSQDYRGLTEAFF,TGCGCCAGCAGCCAAGATTACAGAGGGCTCACTGAAGCTTTCTTT
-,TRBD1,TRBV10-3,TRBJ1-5,CAISESTGADNQPQHF,TGTGCCATCAGTGAGTCTACAGGGGCCGACAATCAGCCCCAGCATTTT
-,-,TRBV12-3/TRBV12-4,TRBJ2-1,CASTPGYLTEQFF,TGTGCCAGCACTCCGGGGTACCTTACTGAGCAGTTCTTC
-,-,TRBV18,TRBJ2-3,CASSPDSASTDTQYF,TGTGCCAGCTCACCTGACAGCGCTAGCACAGATACGCAGTATTTT
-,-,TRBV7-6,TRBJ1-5,CASSPRTGISNQPQHF,TGTGCCAGCAGCCCCAGGACCGGGATTAGCAATCAGCCCCAGCATTTT
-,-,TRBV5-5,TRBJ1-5,CASSSFSTVSNQPQHF,TGTGCCAGCAGCTCCTTTAGCACAGTTAGCAATCAGCCCCAGCATTTT
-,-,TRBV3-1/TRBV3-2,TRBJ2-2,CASSQRQENTGELFF,TGTGCCAGCAGCCAACGACAGGAGAACACCGGGGAGCTGTTTTTT
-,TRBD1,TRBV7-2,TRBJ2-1,CASSLRTGVRYEQFF,TGTGCCAGCAGCTTAAGGACAGGGGTGCGCTATGAGCAGTTCTTC
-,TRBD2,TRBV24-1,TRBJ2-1,CATSDLRSSGRVGEQFF,TGTGCCACCAGTGATTTACGGTCTAGCGGGAGGGTCGGTGAGCAGTTCTTC
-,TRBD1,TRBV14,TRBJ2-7,CASSQGDRAIYEQYF,TGTGCCAGCAGCCAAGGGGACAGGGCCATCTACGAGCAGTACTTC
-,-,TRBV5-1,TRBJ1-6,CASSLGQGNSPLHF,TGCGCCAGCAGCTTAGGGCAGGGGAATTCACCCCTCCACTTT
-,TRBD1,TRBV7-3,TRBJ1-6,CASSPEGQALGSPLHF,TGTGCCAGCAGCCCCGAAGGACAGGCACTAGGTTCACCCCTCCACTTT
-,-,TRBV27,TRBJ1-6,CASSLPSGNRSPLHF,TGTGCCAGCAGTTTGCCATCGGGTAATCGTTCACCCCTCCACTTT
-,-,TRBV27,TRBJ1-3,CASSLDSSGNTIYF,TGTGCCAGCAGTTTAGACAGCTCTGGAAACACCATATATTTT
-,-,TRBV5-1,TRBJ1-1,CASSLDGRNTEAFF,TGCGCCAGCAGCTTGGACGGGAGGAACACTGAAGCTTTCTTT
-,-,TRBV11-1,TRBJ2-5,CASSFRAQETQYF,TGTGCCAGCAGCTTCAGGGCTCAAGAGACCCAGTACTTC
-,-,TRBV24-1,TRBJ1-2,CATSGPDDGNGYTF,TGTGCCACCAGCGGACCTGATGACGGGAATGGCTACACCTTC
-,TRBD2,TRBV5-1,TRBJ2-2,CASSLAPSGSWYTGELFF,TGCGCCAGCAGCTTGGCCCCTAGCGGGAGTTGGTACACCGGGGAGCTGTTTTTT
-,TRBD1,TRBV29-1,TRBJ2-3,CSVGGTGAADTQYF,TGCAGCGTTGGGGGGACAGGGGCGGCAGATACGCAGTATTTT
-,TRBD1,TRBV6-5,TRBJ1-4,CASSYSATGGPEKLFF,TGTGCCAGCAGTTACTCGGCGACAGGGGGCCCTGAAAAACTGTTTTTT
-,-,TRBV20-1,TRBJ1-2,CSASGPYGYTF,TGCAGTGCCAGCGGGCCATATGGCTACACCTTC
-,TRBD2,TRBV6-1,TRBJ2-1,CASSETSGNEQFF,TGTGCCAGCAGTGAAACTAGCGGCAATGAGCAGTTCTTC
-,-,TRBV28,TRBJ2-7,CASKTWVDSYEQYF,TGTGCCAGCAAGACCTGGGTGGACTCCTACGAGCAGTACTTC
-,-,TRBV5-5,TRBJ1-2,CASSLGTVNYGYTF,TGTGCCAGCAGCTTGGGGACAGTGAACTATGGCTACACCTTC
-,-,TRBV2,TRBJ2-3,CASSEMDTQYF,TGTGCCAGCAGTGAAATGGATACGCAGTATTTT
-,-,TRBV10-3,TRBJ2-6,CAITGDGSSGANVLTF,TGTGCCATCACCGGGGACGGAAGCTCTGGGGCCAACGTCCTGACTTTC
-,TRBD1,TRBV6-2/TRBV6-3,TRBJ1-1,CASNPGQGASEAFF,TGTGCCAGCAACCCGGGACAGGGGGCATCTGAAGCTTTCTTT
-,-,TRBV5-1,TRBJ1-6,CASSLQATSPLHF,TGCGCCAGCAGCTTACAGGCGACATCACCCCTCCACTTT
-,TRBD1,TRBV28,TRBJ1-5,CASSRTGHNQPQHF,TGTGCCAGCAGTCGGACAGGTCACAATCAGCCCCAGCATTTT
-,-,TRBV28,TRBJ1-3,CASSWRFSGNTIYF,TGTGCCAGCAGTTGGAGGTTTTCAGGAAACACCATATATTTT
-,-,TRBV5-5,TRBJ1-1,CASSFRFPLLNTEAFF,TGTGCCAGCAGCTTTAGATTTCCCCTTTTGAACACTGAAGCTTTCTTT
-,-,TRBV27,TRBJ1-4,CASSLRGANGKLFF,TGTGCCAGCAGTTTACGGGGGGCTAACGGAAAACTGTTTTTT
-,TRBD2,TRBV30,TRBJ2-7,CAWSLGASGYYEQYF,TGTGCCTGGAGCCTCGGGGCTAGCGGTTACTACGAGCAGTACTTC
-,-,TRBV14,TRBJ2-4,CASSQGLGKNIQYF,TGTGCCAGCAGCCAGGGGCTTGGCAAAAACATTCAGTACTTC
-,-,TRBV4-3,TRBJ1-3,CASSQDPPGARGNTIYF,TGCGCCAGCAGCCAAGATCCCCCGGGGGCGAGGGGAAACACCATATATTTT
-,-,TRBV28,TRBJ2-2,CASSIGRILGTGELFF,TGTGCCAGCAGTATTGGACGGATCCTTGGGACCGGGGAGCTGTTTTTT